This T cell receptor beta chain was identified in a study of shared clonotypes between healthy human individuals. The naive CD8 population came from CD45RO-negative cells selected for CCR7, without terminally differentiated effector memory CD45RA+ cells. CDR3 length: 14 amino acids. Germline values: CDR1 SGHRS, CDR2 YFSETQ. Trimming shortened V by 3 bases and J by 1 base, and 10 bases separated the two germline ends. The protocol was immunoSEQ multiplex PCR, while the TCRdb copy is restricted to in-frame clones and leaves out a portion. Of under 1 million clones listed, roughly 96% are singletons. The TCR comes from a man aged 25 to 40 in good health. The chain uses TRBV5-1 and TRBJ2-5, with a weak D call TRBD1 (6 bases). Input material: naive CD8+ T cells sorted from blood. Here the CDR3 reads CASSSEGGQETQYF. CDR3 nucleotide sequence: TGCGCCAGCAGCTCAGAAGGGGGCCAAGAGACCCAGTACTTC.